A selection of T cell receptor beta chains follows, all from one sample in a study of vaccination and CD4 T cells after COVID-19. Antigen specificity for these receptors is unknown. One entry per CDR3 protein results from TCRdb running MiXCR on the PCR reads. The sample has about 5,200 distinct CDR3 sequences; about 32% are singletons. Material: CD4+ T cells from blood, cultured in vitro, obtained after SARS-CoV-2 vaccination. These receptors were collected from a human donor who had recovered from COVID-19. CDR3s leave out the opening cysteine and the closing phenylalanine or tryptophan. The D gene is left open where the match is weak. Expanded clones are given a class, and other clones once, few, many or no size at all.

v_call	clone_size	j_call	d_call	cdr3_aa
TRBV27	NA	TRBJ2-5	TRBD2	ASSLSRREGGQETQY
TRBV15	NA	TRBJ2-7	TRBD1	AASRERVDRAEEQY
TRBV6-2/TRBV6-3	few	TRBJ2-3	TRBD1	ASSIPGGGTDTQY
TRBV6-1	NA	TRBJ2-7	TRBD1	ASSETAGTGGNEQY
TRBV6-1	few	TRBJ1-2	NA	ASSEAGMGYT
TRBV7-2	medium-sized	TRBJ2-7	TRBD1	ASSDRDRGTYEQY
TRBV6-1	large	TRBJ2-1	TRBD2	ASRRGLAGNNEQF
TRBV6-5	NA	TRBJ1-2	NA	ASSSGYGYT
TRBV4-2	once	TRBJ2-7	TRBD1	ASSQWTGGGYEQY
TRBV6-1	NA	TRBJ2-7	NA	ASTEALHSSYEQY
TRBV20-1	NA	TRBJ2-7	NA	SARDHHSDYKQY
TRBV7-8	medium-sized	TRBJ2-5	TRBD2	ASSLSGTGGSRQETQY
TRBV6-1	medium-sized	TRBJ2-5	NA	ASSEQGQRETQY
TRBV6-1	NA	TRBJ2-7	TRBD2	ASSEGTSGSEQY
TRBV6-1	NA	TRBJ1-6	NA	ASSEWDTNSPLH
TRBV27	NA	TRBJ1-2	NA	ASRQGQSNGGYT
TRBV27	NA	TRBJ2-1	NA	ASTVWGASEQF
TRBV20-1	medium-sized	TRBJ1-1	TRBD1	SATSGTGGYRGTEAF
TRBV11-3	NA	TRBJ2-5	NA	ASSFSAQETQY
TRBV15	NA	TRBJ2-3	NA	ATSRGAPRADTQY
TRBV5-1	NA	TRBJ2-5	NA	ASSLAGREETQY
TRBV19	few	TRBJ1-2	NA	ASSIGARQSTYGYT
TRBV6-5	few	TRBJ2-7	NA	ASSYSSQGPTYEQY
TRBV7-9	medium-sized	TRBJ1-2	NA	ASSLWAGVYGYT
TRBV7-2	NA	TRBJ2-7	NA	ASSLTGPKQY
TRBV28	NA	TRBJ1-2	NA	ASSFLISYGYT
TRBV7-2	few	TRBJ2-3	NA	ASSVDSDTQY
TRBV24-1	NA	TRBJ2-3	NA	ATRNLNPICTDTQY
TRBV5-6	few	TRBJ2-5	NA	ASSLPSALGGETQY
TRBV15	large	TRBJ2-6	TRBD2	ATSRGRAGVGSGANVLT
TRBV7-9	NA	TRBJ2-6	NA	ASSPARPGANVLT
TRBV7-3	medium-sized	TRBJ2-1	NA	ASSFYLNNEQF
TRBV20-1	medium-sized	TRBJ2-5	TRBD2	SAISGGAGETQY
TRBV20-1	once	TRBJ2-5	TRBD2	SARSAGGLQETQY
TRBV20-1	NA	TRBJ1-2	TRBD1	RTTQTGRYGYT
TRBV2	NA	TRBJ2-7	TRBD1	ASNPLGGDYEQY
TRBV14	NA	TRBJ2-5	NA	ASSQVAQETQY
TRBV27	NA	TRBJ1-5	NA	ASSFAGGQPQH
TRBV5-1	few	TRBJ2-5	NA	ASRQSGLPETQY
TRBV10-3	once	TRBJ2-7	NA	AISDGQSYEQY
TRBV20-1	NA	TRBJ1-2	NA	SAQRGAGNYGYT
TRBV11-2	NA	TRBJ2-7	NA	ASSAWYEQY